A selection of T cell receptor beta chains follows, all from one sample in a study of blood T cell repertoires in COVID-19. Method: immunoSEQ multiplex PCR; TCRdb's copy keeps in-frame clones and lacks some. The table lists 80,000 or so clones, roughly 89% of them singletons. Material: peripheral blood. These receptors were collected from a woman between 50 and 59 years old in a cohort sampled during active COVID-19. CDR3s include the opening cysteine and the closing phenylalanine or tryptophan. A D gene is named only where the DNA matches it firmly. Clone size is stated in some rows and not others, as once, few, many or a class when expanded.

abundance	d_gene	j_gene	v_gene	CDR3aa	CDR3nt
.	TRBD1	TRBJ1-4	TRBV6-2/TRBV6-3	CASSRDRGPGIAEKLFF	TGTGCCAGCAGTCGGGACAGGGGTCCAGGAATCGCTGAAAAACTGTTTTTT
.	.	TRBJ2-2	TRBV5-8	CASSFIGGRESTGELFF	TGTGCCAGCAGCTTTATTGGGGGACGGGAGAGCACCGGGGAGCTGTTTTTT
.	TRBD1	TRBJ2-7	TRBV7-9	CASSSAGGGTYEQYF	TGTGCCAGCAGCTCGGCAGGGGGCGGTACCTACGAGCAGTACTTC
.	TRBD2	TRBJ2-2	TRBV24-1	CATSDPGRTRTGELFF	TGTGCCACCAGTGATCCGGGGCGGACTAGAACCGGGGAGCTGTTTTTT
.	TRBD2	TRBJ2-1	TRBV29-1	CSVLGGGLAGGSSYNEQFF	TGCAGCGTTTTAGGAGGGGGACTAGCGGGAGGCTCATCCTACAATGAGCAGTTCTTC
few	TRBD2	TRBJ2-7	TRBV2	CASSVQRGGSYEQYF	TGTGCCAGCAGTGTTCAGCGGGGGGGCTCCTACGAGCAGTACTTC
.	.	TRBJ2-2	TRBV5-6	CASSLGGSGTGELFF	TGTGCCAGCAGCTTGGGTGGGTCGGGCACCGGGGAGCTGTTTTTT
few	TRBD1	TRBJ2-7	TRBV27	CASIPGQGAGEQYF	TGTGCCAGCATTCCGGGACAGGGGGCGGGCGAGCAGTACTTC
.	TRBD1	TRBJ1-2	TRBV18	CASSSGQGGYGYTF	TGTGCCAGCTCATCGGGACAGGGAGGCTATGGCTACACCTTC
.	.	TRBJ1-5	TRBV19	CARPGGISNQPQHF	TGTGCCAGGCCGGGGGGAATTAGCAATCAGCCCCAGCATTTT
.	TRBD1	TRBJ1-5	TRBV5-1	CASSPGTGGPQPQHF	TGCGCCAGCAGCCCCGGGACAGGGGGACCTCAGCCCCAGCATTTT
.	TRBD2	TRBJ2-5	TRBV7-6	CASSSGLAGEGTQYF	TGTGCCAGCAGCTCGGGACTAGCGGGAGAGGGGACCCAGTACTTC
.	TRBD1	TRBJ1-1	TRBV10-3	CATRQGATEAFF	TGTGCCACCAGACAGGGGGCTACTGAAGCTTTCTTT
.	TRBD1	TRBJ2-4	TRBV7-9	CASSLADRAKNIQYF	TGTGCCAGCAGCTTAGCCGACAGGGCGAAAAACATTCAGTACTTC
once	TRBD2	TRBJ2-2	TRBV5-4	CASSSGTSGGTGELFF	TGTGCCAGCAGCTCGGGGACTAGTGGGGGCACCGGGGAGCTGTTTTTT
.	.	TRBJ2-5	TRBV27	CASSLSNPGSGETQYF	TGTGCCAGCAGTTTATCCAATCCCGGCTCCGGGGAGACCCAGTACTTC
.	.	TRBJ1-1	TRBV5-1	CASREDTSYTEAFF	TGCGCCAGCAGAGAGGACACCTCATACACTGAAGCTTTCTTT
.	TRBD1	TRBJ1-2	TRBV28	CASSSPGQVDNYGYTF	TGTGCCAGCAGTTCCCCGGGACAGGTAGACAACTATGGCTACACCTTC
.	TRBD2	TRBJ2-1	TRBV5-8	CASSGGLAGNEQFF	TGTGCCAGCAGCGGGGGACTAGCGGGGAATGAGCAGTTCTTC
once	TRBD2	TRBJ2-2	TRBV7-3	CASSSSGGFTGELFF	TGTGCCAGCAGCTCTAGCGGGGGGTTCACCGGGGAGCTGTTTTTT
.	.	TRBJ2-2	TRBV30	CAWSRQISGELFF	TGTGCCTGGAGTCGACAGATAAGCGGGGAGCTGTTTTTT
.	TRBD2	TRBJ2-1	TRBV7-9	CASRSGLADNEQFF	TGTGCCAGCAGATCGGGACTAGCCGACAATGAGCAGTTCTTC
.	TRBD1	TRBJ2-1	TRBV5-8	CASSHRGGGEQFF	TGTGCCAGCAGCCACAGGGGCGGAGGTGAGCAGTTCTTC